These T cell receptor beta chains were read from a single sample in a study of T cells in Graves' hyperthyroidism and ophthalmopathy. TCRdb re-derived calls from the multiplex PCR reads in MiXCR, one entry per CDR3 protein. The sample records around 400,000 distinct CDR3 sequences, approximately 14% being singletons. Sequencing input: blood. The origin of the receptors is a woman younger than 30 with Graves' hyperthyroidism that later progressed to Graves' ophthalmopathy. CDR3s include the opening cysteine and the closing phenylalanine or tryptophan. A D gene is named only where the DNA matches it firmly. The listing skips clone size in some rows; elsewhere it reads once, few, many or a size class.

d_gene	v_gene	j_gene	abundance	CDR3aa	CDR3nt
TRBD2	TRBV6-2/TRBV6-3	TRBJ2-7	many	CASSYREGPYEQYF	TGTGCCAGCAGTTACCGGGAGGGCCCCTACGAGCAGTACTTC
TRBD2	TRBV10-3	TRBJ2-1	.	CAISELAGGINEQFF	TGTGCCATCAGTGAACTAGCGGGAGGGATCAATGAGCAGTTCTTC
.	TRBV2	TRBJ1-1	.	CASTGAANTEAFF	TGTGCCAGCACCGGGGCAGCGAACACTGAAGCTTTCTTT
TRBD1	TRBV2	TRBJ2-1	many	CASSDMGQGNNEQFF	TGTGCCAGCAGTGATATGGGACAGGGGAACAATGAGCAGTTCTTC
TRBD1	TRBV7-9	TRBJ1-5	many	CASSTTGDGNQPQHF	TGTGCCAGCAGCACGACAGGGGACGGCAATCAGCCCCAGCATTTT
.	TRBV3-1	TRBJ2-1	.	CASSPVGSAAYNEQFF	TGTGCCAGCAGCCCTGTGGGTAGCGCGGCCTACAATGAGCAGTTCTTC
.	TRBV6-2/TRBV6-3	TRBJ2-1	many	CASSYRTGIRDEQFF	TGTGCCAGCAGTTACCGGACTGGGATCCGCGATGAGCAGTTCTTC
TRBD2	TRBV28	TRBJ2-7	many	CASSFRGGDEQYF	TGTGCCAGCAGTTTTCGGGGGGGAGACGAGCAGTACTTC
TRBD2	TRBV14	TRBJ2-1	many	CASSLLLAASYNEQFF	TGTGCCAGCAGCCTGTTACTAGCGGCCTCCTACAATGAGCAGTTCTTC
.	TRBV28	TRBJ2-3	many	CASSVGPADTQYF	TGTGCCAGCAGTGTGGGACCGGCAGATACGCAGTATTTT
.	TRBV27	TRBJ1-6	many	CASSPSTYNSPLHF	TGTGCCAGCAGTCCTTCGACCTATAATTCACCCCTCCACTTT
.	TRBV28	TRBJ1-3	many	CASSPDLSWSSSGNTIYF	TGTGCCAGCAGTCCAGACTTAAGTTGGTCCAGCTCTGGAAACACCATATATTTT
TRBD1	TRBV2	TRBJ2-7	many	CASSEGTGRTYEQYF	TGTGCCAGCAGTGAAGGGACAGGCCGTACCTACGAGCAGTACTTC
.	TRBV6-1	TRBJ2-3	few	CASSWRTGKTDTQYF	TGTGCCAGCAGCTGGAGAACGGGGAAAACAGATACGCAGTATTTT
TRBD2	TRBV5-1	TRBJ2-5	many	CASSLSFSGTSGIGGYRETQYF	TGCGCCAGCAGCTTGTCATTTTCCGGGACTAGCGGGATTGGGGGTTACCGAGAGACCCAGTACTTC
TRBD2	TRBV7-9	TRBJ2-1	.	CASRRRLAGNNEQFF	TGTGCCAGCAGACGGAGGCTAGCGGGAAACAATGAGCAGTTCTTC
TRBD2	TRBV6-4	TRBJ2-1	few	CASSDSAGGPNEQFF	TGTGCCAGCAGTGACTCAGCGGGAGGGCCAAATGAGCAGTTCTTC
TRBD1	TRBV20-1	TRBJ1-2	many	CSAVDRGGYGYTF	TGCAGTGCCGTCGACAGGGGCGGCTATGGCTACACCTTC
.	TRBV5-8	TRBJ2-5	many	CATSYGETQYF	TGTGCCACTAGTTACGGAGAGACCCAGTACTTC
.	TRBV18	TRBJ1-1	many	CASSSSPTENTEAFF	TGTGCCAGCTCATCATCCCCGACAGAGAACACTGAAGCTTTCTTT
TRBD1	TRBV5-5	TRBJ2-4	many	CASSTDRANIQYF	TGTGCCAGCAGCACGGACAGGGCTAACATTCAGTACTTC
TRBD2	TRBV2	TRBJ2-2	many	CASSEALAGGGELFF	TGTGCCAGCAGTGAAGCCCTAGCGGGAGGCGGGGAGCTGTTTTTT
TRBD2	TRBV12-3/TRBV12-4	TRBJ2-1	many	CASRLALYNEQFF	TGTGCCAGCCGACTAGCGCTTTACAATGAGCAGTTCTTC
TRBD1	TRBV7-9	TRBJ2-5	many	CASSKQQGSSAETQYF	TGTGCCAGCAGCAAACAACAGGGGAGTTCGGCAGAGACCCAGTACTTC
.	TRBV7-2	TRBJ2-3	many	CASSLRVSGTDTQYF	TGTGCCAGCAGCCTGAGGGTCTCGGGCACAGATACGCAGTATTTT
TRBD1	TRBV27	TRBJ2-7	many	CASSLSTGTGIYEQYF	TGTGCCAGCAGTTTATCCACCGGGACAGGGATCTACGAGCAGTACTTC
.	TRBV24-1	TRBJ2-1	.	CATSGSGIDEQFF	TGTGCCACCAGTGGTTCCGGTATCGATGAGCAGTTCTTC